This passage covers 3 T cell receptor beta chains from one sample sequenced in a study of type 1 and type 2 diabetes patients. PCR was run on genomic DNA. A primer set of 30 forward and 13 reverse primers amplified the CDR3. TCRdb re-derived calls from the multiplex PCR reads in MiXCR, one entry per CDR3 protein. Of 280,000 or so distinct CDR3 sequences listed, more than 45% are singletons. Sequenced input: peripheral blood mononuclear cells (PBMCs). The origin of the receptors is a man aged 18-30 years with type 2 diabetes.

In nucleotides, the CDR3 is TGCAGTGCTGCATCCCAGACTAGCGGGATTGGGACAGATACGCAGTATTTT. Protein: CSAASQTSGIGTDTQYF. This chain joins TRBV20-1 and TRBJ2-3; 11 nucleotides match TRBD2. Germline values: CDR1 DFQATT, CDR2 SNEGSKA (reference sequence). V shed 5 bases and J 3 bases; nucleotides not matched to a gene: 13. CDR3 size: 17 residues.

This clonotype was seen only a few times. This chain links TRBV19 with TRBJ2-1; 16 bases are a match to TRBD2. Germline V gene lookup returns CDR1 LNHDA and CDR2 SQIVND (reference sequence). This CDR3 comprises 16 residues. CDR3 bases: TGTGCGACCCGCGGGGGGACTAGCGGGAGGGGAGATGAGCAGTTCTTC. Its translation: CATRGGTSGRGDEQFF.

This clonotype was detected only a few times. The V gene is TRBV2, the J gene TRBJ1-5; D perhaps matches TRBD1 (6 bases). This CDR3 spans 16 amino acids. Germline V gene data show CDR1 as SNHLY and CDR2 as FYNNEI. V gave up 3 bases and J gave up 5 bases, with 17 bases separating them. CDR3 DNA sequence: TGTGCCAGCAGTGACAGGGGAGGTGGTGGTTATCAGCCCCAGCATTTT. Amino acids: CASSDRGGGGYQPQHF.